These T cell receptor beta chains were read from a single sample in a study of CD8 T cells in Susac syndrome. One entry per CDR3 protein, called by TCRdb with MiXCR from the immunoSEQ multiplex PCR reads. This table holds 95,000 or so distinct CDR3 sequences, approximately 92% found once. The sequenced material came from CD8+ T cells from PBMCs. These receptor sequences come from a human donor in good health. CDR3s include the opening cysteine and the closing phenylalanine or tryptophan. A D gene is named only where the DNA matches it firmly. Clone size is not always given. Where it is, it says once, few, many or a class for expanded clones.

size	V	D	J	CDR3
.	TRBV19	.	TRBJ1-2	CASSMTLGGFGGYTF
.	TRBV12-3/TRBV12-4	.	TRBJ2-3	CASSLVSPTDTQYF
.	TRBV5-1	.	TRBJ1-5	CASSLARGSNQPQHF
.	TRBV6-1	.	TRBJ1-2	CASSWSREGFYGYTF
few	TRBV29-1	TRBD1	TRBJ1-2	CSITTGGPGYTF
.	TRBV18	TRBD1	TRBJ2-7	CASSPRDRRYPILAYEQYF
.	TRBV27	.	TRBJ2-2	CASSLGTHGELFF
once	TRBV21-1	.	TRBJ1-3	CASSRNTIYF
once	TRBV27	.	TRBJ1-1	CASSLSIAPAGPNTEAFF
.	TRBV11-2	TRBD1	TRBJ2-3	CASSYQGGLDTQYF
.	TRBV7-9	.	TRBJ2-7	CASSSGWEATYEQYF
.	TRBV5-1	TRBD1	TRBJ2-7	CASSLQGTAYEQYF
.	TRBV30	.	TRBJ2-7	CAWNFFGRAQQYF
.	TRBV19	.	TRBJ1-2	CASRILTGNYGYTF
.	TRBV6-4	.	TRBJ1-5	CASISQPQHF
.	TRBV3-1	TRBD1	TRBJ1-2	CASSPGQGPYGYTF
.	TRBV7-2	.	TRBJ1-6	CASSYLRPSNSPLHF
.	TRBV4-1	.	TRBJ2-5	CASSPLTLQETQYF
.	TRBV18	.	TRBJ2-1	CASSPVFGSEQFF
.	TRBV14	TRBD2	TRBJ2-5	CASRPSGGETQYF
.	TRBV7-2	TRBD2	TRBJ2-2	CASSSLGAGGPDTGELFF
.	TRBV6-5	.	TRBJ2-5	CASSSFARETQYF
.	TRBV12-3/TRBV12-4	.	TRBJ2-2	CASSLWTANTGELFF
once	TRBV2	.	TRBJ1-5	CASSEHSPSNQPQHF
.	TRBV6-5	.	TRBJ1-3	CASTDSLSGNTIYF
.	TRBV5-4	.	TRBJ1-1	CASRSSTEAFF
.	TRBV15	.	TRBJ2-2	CATSRPLEGTNTGELFF
.	TRBV7-9	TRBD1	TRBJ2-1	CASSGTGVHNEQFF
.	TRBV6-5	.	TRBJ2-5	CASSTPDGQETQYF
.	TRBV19	.	TRBJ2-7	CASSAALSYEQYF
.	TRBV7-9	.	TRBJ2-5	CASSPNPTTQYF
.	TRBV29-1	.	TRBJ2-2	CSVLVTGELFF
once	TRBV20-1	TRBD2	TRBJ2-2	CSARTSGGPGELFF
.	TRBV29-1	TRBD2	TRBJ2-3	CSVVERGGTSDTQYF
.	TRBV7-9	TRBD2	TRBJ2-5	CASSSRDYETQYF
.	TRBV19	.	TRBJ1-5	CASSIVLGGNQPQHF
.	TRBV6-6	TRBD1	TRBJ2-7	CASSYPDRGHSYEQYF
.	TRBV10-3	TRBD2	TRBJ2-3	CAIEGASGTDTQYF
.	TRBV13	.	TRBJ2-1	CASSSLGSSYNEQFF